The 13 T cell receptor beta chains in this list originate from one sample, sequenced in a study of blood T cell repertoires in COVID-19. Assay: immunoSEQ multiplex PCR; the TCRdb copy retains only in-frame clones and omits some. The sample holds 95,000 to 150,000 clones, roughly 84% seen once. Sequencing used PBMCs or T cells enriched from blood (not recorded which). These receptors were obtained from a woman in her 30s who had recovered from COVID-19.

The CDR3 here is CASSQEGGSYEQYF. CDR3 DNA sequence: TGTGCCAGCAGCCAAGAAGGGGGAAGCTACGAGCAGTACTTC. The rearrangement links TRBV14 to TRBJ2-7; a possible D gene is TRBD1 (6 bases). Germline CDR1 SGHDN, CDR2 FVKESK. The CDR3 runs to 14 residues. V lost 0 bases and J 3 bases, leaving 9 bases between the germline ends.

This clone has only a few counts. The chain is built from TRBV6-2 or TRBV6-3 and TRBJ1-5; D remains ambiguous. This CDR3 comprises 18 residues. The V end lost 5 bases, the J end lost 3 bases, and 23 bases lay between the germline ends. The germline V gene encodes CDR1 MNHEY and CDR2 SVGEGT. In nucleotides, the CDR3 is TGTGCCAGCAGTCCCCATTCCCTACAGATCTACTTCAATCAGCCCCAGCATTTT. Its protein product is CASSPHSLQIYFNQPQHF.

The chain is built from TRBV18 and TRBJ2-7; D not resolved. The CDR3 totals 15 residues. Trimming cost V 0 bases and J 4 bases, with 13 bases left between them. CDR1 KGHSH and CDR2 LQKENI come from the germline V gene. Written as DNA, the CDR3 is TGTGCCAGCTCACCACCTGGAGTAGTTTCGTACGAGCAGTACTTC. It encodes CASSPPGVVSYEQYF.

The J gene is TRBJ1-1, the V gene TRBV4-3; 8 bases fit TRBD1. The CDR3 runs 16 residues. V was clipped by 2 bases and J by 0 bases; unmatched bases: 5. Germline V gene lookup returns CDR1 LGHNA and CDR2 YSLEER. CDR3 bases: TGCGCCAGCAGCCAACGGGTGACAGGGGTGAACACTGAAGCTTTCTTT. It specifies CASSQRVTGVNTEAFF.

Points on this clone: An end of the junction differs from the germline gene, which may be a read error. The chain has TRBV28 and TRBJ1-4; 7 bases fit TRBD1. CDR1 and CDR2 (germline): MDHEN, SYDVKM. This CDR3 is 15 amino acids long. CDR3 region: CASSLYRQGLERLFF. The CDR3, as DNA: TGTGCCAGCAGTTTATATCGACAGGGTCTTGAAAGACTGTTTTTT.

V gene TRBV6-1 combines with J gene TRBJ1-2; possible D gene TRBD1, 5 bases. The CDR3 length is 15 residues. Germline lookup yields CDR1 MNHNS and CDR2 SASEGT. The ends were cut back, 0 bases at V and 5 bases at J, with 13 bases in the middle. DNA of the CDR3: TGTGCCAGCAGTGAAGCCGGGGGGATCGGATATGGCTACACCTTC. It specifies CASSEAGGIGYGYTF.

This sequence joins TRBV4-3 and TRBJ2-3; TRBD2 matches at 11 bases. CDR1 is LGHNA, CDR2 YSLEER, per germline. The CDR3 covers 15 residues. The J segment lost 5 bases and the V segment lost 0 bases, leaving 1 base of the junction unmatched. CDR3 sequence (DNA): TGCGCCAGCAGCCAAGACCTAGCGGGAGGAGATACGCAGTATTTT. Protein: CASSQDLAGGDTQYF.

The rearrangement uses TRBV2 and TRBJ2-7, with a possible D match to TRBD2 (5 bases). Trimming pared 3 bases from V and 2 bases from J, leaving 20 bases between. The CDR3 has 17 amino acids. Per germline, CDR1 SNHLY and CDR2 FYNNEI. Here the CDR3 DNA reads TGTGCCAGCAGTGAGTACCCGAAGCGGAGTACAACCTACGAGCAGTACTTC. Its protein is CASSEYPKRSTTYEQYF.

The chain recombines TRBV27 with TRBJ2-3, with D tentatively TRBD1 (6 bases). V gave up 0 bases and J gave up 5 bases, with 9 bases separating them. The CDR3 spans 14 residues. Germline loops: CDR1 MNHEY, CDR2 SMNVEV (reference sequence). In nucleotides, the CDR3 is TGTGCCAGCAGTTTATCCCACAGGGTAGATACGCAGTATTTT. As protein: CASSLSHRVDTQYF.

This chain joins TRBV5-4 and TRBJ2-5; tentative D call: TRBD1 (5 bases). Trimming took off 4 bases at V and 1 base at J, with 11 bases between the two ends. Germline V gene data show CDR1 as SGHNT and CDR2 as YYREEE (reference sequence). The CDR3 length is 14 residues. The CDR3 loop is CASSPRVSQETQYF. CDR3 bases: TGTGCCAGCAGCCCCAGGGTCAGCCAAGAGACCCAGTACTTC. The full variable domain, completed using reference TRBV5-4 and TRBJ2-5, is ETGVTQSPTHLIKTRGQQVTLRCSSQSGHNTVSWYQQALGQGPQFIFQYYREEENGRGNFPPRFSGLQFPNYSSELNVNALELDDSALYLCASSPRVSQETQYFGPGTRLLVL.

The chain combines TRBV11-1 with TRBJ1-1, with 7 bases that match TRBD1. The V gene end was trimmed by 6 bases and the J gene end by 1 base; junction bases not matched to a gene: 2. This CDR3 comprises 13 residues. CDR1 is SGHAT and CDR2 is FQDESV in the germline V gene (reference sequence). In DNA, the CDR3 is TGTGCCAGCAGGGACAGGTGGAACACTGAAGCTTTCTTT. Translating gives CASRDRWNTEAFF. Variable domain in full (rest from reference TRBV11-1 and TRBJ1-1): EAEVAQSPRYKITEKSQAVAFWCDPISGHATLYWYRQILGQGPELLVQFQDESVVDDSQLPKDRFSAERLKGVDSTLKIQPAELGDSAMYLCASRDRWNTEAFFGQGTRLTVV.

V is TRBV15 and J is TRBJ1-5; 11 bases are shared with TRBD1. J was trimmed by 6 bases and V by 4 bases; bases with no gene match: 5. Germline values: CDR1 LNHNV, CDR2 YYDKDF (reference sequence). The CDR3 sequence is 15 residues long. For the CDR3, the DNA is TGTGCCACCAGCACCTCGGGACAGGGGGGTCAGCCCCAGCATTTT. Its protein product is CATSTSGQGGQPQHF.

The genes are TRBV7-2 and TRBJ2-3; D is perhaps TRBD1 (6 bases). Trimming removed 2 bases from V and 0 bases from J, with 9 bases in between. The germline V gene encodes CDR1 SGHTA and CDR2 FQGNSA. The CDR3 spans 15 residues. The CDR3: CASSLRQGSTDTQYF. The CDR3 region has the DNA TGTGCCAGCAGCTTACGTCAGGGGAGCACAGATACGCAGTATTTT.